A single sample gave rise to the 12 T cell receptor beta chains below, sequenced in a study of monozygotic twins with inflammatory bowel disease. TCRdb re-called the 5' RACE reads; every CDR3 protein appears as one record, without DNA. The sample data list 150,000 to 200,000 distinct CDR3 sequences. The sample was blood. These receptors were obtained from a human donor with ulcerative colitis or Crohn's disease, or a healthy co-twin of an affected twin (not recorded which).

This chain joins TRBV19 and TRBJ1-2; TCRdb lists TRBD1, though no DNA is available to test this call. The CDR3 has 11 residues. In germline, CDR1 is LNHDA, CDR2 SQIVND (reference sequence). CDR3: CATGRDYGYTF.

This chain links TRBV27 with TRBJ2-7; TCRdb indicates TRBD1, and absent DNA this call remains unverified. The germline CDR1 and CDR2 sequences are MNHEY and SMNVEV (reference sequence). The length of the CDR3 is 15 residues. CDR3 region: CASSLGGDASYEQYF.

The CDR3 protein is CASRDRANEKLFF. The gene calls are TRBV7-2 and TRBJ1-4; TCRdb names TRBD1, which stays unverified in the absence of DNA. Germline loops: CDR1 SGHTA, CDR2 FQGNSA. The CDR3 consists of 13 residues.

J is TRBJ1-5 and V is TRBV5-1; TCRdb gives TRBD1 as the D gene, but with no DNA this cannot be confirmed. CDR3 length equals 14 residues. Germline values: CDR1 SGHRS, CDR2 YFSETQ. The CDR3 sequence: CASSFATGTQPQHF.

V usage is TRBV2 and J usage is TRBJ2-3; checking the TCRdb D call of TRBD1 is not possible without DNA. The CDR3 spans 15 residues. The germline V gene encodes CDR1 SNHLY and CDR2 FYNNEI. The CDR3 sequence is CASSTTGDGTDTQYF.

The chain recombines TRBV7-6 with TRBJ2-7; without DNA, the TCRdb call of TRBD2 cannot be checked. CDR1 SGHVS and CDR2 FNYEAQ come from the germline V gene. This CDR3 spans 16 amino acids. CDR3 loop: CASSRGLAGSSYEQYF. The complete variable domain, with remaining parts taken from reference TRBV7-6 and TRBJ2-7, reads GAGVSQSPRYKVTKRGQDVALRCDPISGHVSLYWYRQALGQGPEFLTYFNYEAQQDKSGLPNDRFSAERPEGSISTLTIQRTEQRDSAMYRCASSRGLAGSSYEQYFGPGTRLTVT.

The chain recombines TRBV28 with TRBJ2-1. The CDR3 has 13 residues. Germline V gives CDR1 MDHEN, CDR2 SYDVKM. The CDR3 region is CTTAGSPYNEQFF.

V is TRBV12-3 or TRBV12-4 and J is TRBJ1-2; TCRdb's D call of TRBD1 is untestable without DNA. This CDR3 has 15 amino acids. CDR3 sequence reads: CASSPAGRGAGGYTF.

V is TRBV12-3 or TRBV12-4 and J is TRBJ2-6. The CDR3 is 15 residues long. The CDR3 is CASSFGFFGANVLTF.

CDR3 residues: CASSKGLAGSANTGELFF. The V gene is TRBV7-6, the J gene TRBJ2-2; TCRdb lists TRBD2, though no DNA is available to test this call. Per germline, CDR1 SGHVS and CDR2 FNYEAQ. The CDR3 extends over 18 amino acids.

This rearrangement joins TRBV28 to TRBJ1-2; absent DNA, TCRdb's TRBD1 call cannot be checked. The CDR3 runs to 14 residues. Germline values: CDR1 MDHEN, CDR2 SYDVKM. The CDR3 loop is CASSPGTGNYGYTF.

The V call is TRBV9, the J call TRBJ2-5; TCRdb indicates TRBD2, and absent DNA this call remains unverified. The CDR3 runs to 15 residues. CDR1 and CDR2 from the germline V gene are SGDLS and YYNGEE. CDR3 amino acids: CASSVAGSLQETQYF.